This T cell receptor (beta chain) derives from a study of T cells in Graves' hyperthyroidism and ophthalmopathy. There are many counts of this clonotype. The V and J ends lost 5 bases and 6 bases respectively, with 28 bases between them. CDR1 and CDR2 (germline): SGHAT, FQDESV (reference sequence). The CDR3 loop spans 19 amino acids. Using RNA transcripts as the source, TCR beta CDR3 regions were amplified. The primer set for the first-round RT-PCR of the TCR CDR3 was HTBI. TCRdb analysed the multiplex PCR reads with MiXCR anew, one entry per CDR3 protein. The data contain some 300,000 distinct CDR3 sequences, roughly 15% of them singletons.

Input material: blood. The chain links TRBV11-1 to TRBJ2-2; D tentatively reads TRBD1 or TRBD2 (10 bases each). The sequence was obtained from a man aged 25 to 40 with Graves' hyperthyroidism. The CDR3 DNA reads TGTGCCAGCAGCCCAGACAGGGGGCGCCAGCGGGAGGGCCCCGGGGAGCTGTTTTTT. It encodes CASSPDRGRQREGPGELFF.